The entry that follows covers one TCR beta chain sequence. Its target is not known. V was pared by 0 bases and J by 2 bases, with 14 bases between. This CDR3 contains 15 residues. Germline CDR1 and CDR2: GTSNPN and SVGIG (reference sequence). This sample is part of a study of T cells in Graves' hyperthyroidism and ophthalmopathy. Broader study findings: Median prediction lead before ophthalmopathy onset was six to eight months with the model.

Amplification yielded TCR beta CDR3 regions, with RNA transcripts as the source. HTBI primers drove first-round RT-PCR of the TCR CDR3. TCRdb reprocessed the multiplex PCR reads via MiXCR and lists one record per CDR3 protein. This table holds 350,000 to 400,000 distinct CDR3 sequences, 19% found once. Sequenced sample: blood. V gene TRBV30 combines with J gene TRBJ2-7; D tentatively fits TRBD1 or TRBD2 (5 bases each). The source is a woman under 30 with Graves' hyperthyroidism. The CDR3 coding sequence is TGTGCCTGGAGTGTGGGGAGTGGGGGAACCTACGAGCAGTACTTC. Protein sequence: CAWSVGSGGTYEQYF.